One sample yielded the 22 T cell receptor beta chains listed below, sequenced in a study of shared clonotypes between healthy human individuals. The repertoire was sequenced with immunoSEQ multiplex PCR; TCRdb's copy has only in-frame clones and lacks some. The data hold hundreds of thousands of clones, with about 96% observed a single time. Sequencing was done on a sample of naive CD4+ T cells sorted from blood. Subset given: CD45RA+ positively selected. These receptors were taken from a woman in her thirties in good health.

The V and J genes are TRBV18 and TRBJ2-1, with 8 bases fitting TRBD2. CDR1 is KGHSH and CDR2 is LQKENI in the germline V gene. The CDR3 has 15 amino acids. J was trimmed by 3 bases and V by 6 bases; bases with no gene match: 7. The DNA for the CDR3 is TGTGCCAGCTCCCCGCGGGAGGACCTCTACAATGAGCAGTTCTTC. This sequence encodes CASSPREDLYNEQFF.

V gene TRBV4-1 combines with J gene TRBJ2-5, with D perhaps TRBD2 (6 bases). V was shortened by 1 base and J by 1 base, with 13 bases between the two germline ends. The germline V gene encodes CDR1 MGHRA and CDR2 YSYEKL. The CDR3 runs to 16 residues. The CDR3 region has the DNA TGCGCCAGCAGCCAAGGGACTACCAGGGTCCAAGAGACCCAGTACTTC. Translated: CASSQGTTRVQETQYF.

The chain links TRBV6-1 to TRBJ2-1; 8 bases match TRBD2. Germline values: CDR1 MNHNS, CDR2 SASEGT. V lost 6 bases, J lost 0 bases, and 1 base stayed unmatched. This CDR3 region has 14 residues. CDR3 bases: TGTGCCAGCAGGCGGGAGGTCTCCTACAATGAGCAGTTCTTC. It encodes CASRREVSYNEQFF.

The rearrangement links TRBV4-2 to TRBJ1-6; tentative D call: TRBD1 (5 bases). The germline V and J ends were trimmed by 0 bases and 1 base, with 16 bases remaining between them. Germline loops: CDR1 LGHNA, CDR2 YNFKEQ. The CDR3 is made up of 19 amino acids. CDR3 sequence: CASSQDRGLGGSYNSPLHF. Here the CDR3 DNA reads TGTGCCAGCAGCCAAGATAGGGGTCTCGGTGGATCCTATAATTCACCCCTCCACTTT.

The V call is TRBV30, the J call TRBJ2-7; 8 nucleotides align to TRBD1. This CDR3 contains 12 residues. Trimming cost V 5 bases and J 6 bases; bases outside gene matches: 6. CDR1 is GTSNPN, CDR2 SVGIG, per germline (reference sequence). The DNA of the CDR3 is TGTGCCTGGCGGACAGGGTTGCGCGAGCAGTACTTC. Protein: CAWRTGLREQYF.

The V gene is TRBV18, the J gene TRBJ2-2, with D unclear. V lost 2 bases and J 6 bases, leaving 7 bases between the germline ends. The germline CDR1 and CDR2 sequences are KGHSH and LQKENI. This CDR3 has 13 residues. CDR3: CASSPGISGELFF. The DNA for the CDR3 is TGTGCCAGCTCACCAGGGATTTCCGGGGAGCTGTTTTTT.

The chain recombines TRBV19 with TRBJ1-5; 8 bases align to TRBD1. This CDR3 is built from 13 residues. Germline-derived CDR1 and CDR2 are LNHDA and SQIVND (reference sequence). J lost 5 bases, V lost 7 bases, and 4 bases had no gene match. Here the CDR3 DNA reads TGTGCCAGTAAAGCACAGGGGGATCAGCCCCAGCATTTT. Amino acid sequence: CASKAQGDQPQHF. The variable domain in full, with the rest retrieved from reference TRBV19 and TRBJ1-5, is DGGITQSPKYLFRKEGQNVTLSCEQNLNHDAMYWYRQDPGQGLRLIYYSQIVNDFQKGDIAEGYSVSREKKESFPLTVTSAQKNPTAFYLCASKAQGDQPQHFGDGTRLSIL.

The gene calls are TRBV27 and TRBJ2-2, with D maybe TRBD2 (5 bases). The V gene's germline CDR1 is MNHEY and CDR2 SMNVEV (reference sequence). CDR3 length equals 14 residues. Trimming cost V 8 bases and J 4 bases, with 14 bases left between them. CDR3 loop: CASGTRVFTGELFF. The CDR3 nucleotides are TGTGCCAGCGGCACTAGGGTCTTCACCGGGGAGCTGTTTTTT.

This clone appeared once. The genes are TRBV10-3 and TRBJ1-5; D gene uncertain. The CDR3 length is 15 residues. The germline V gene encodes CDR1 ENHRY and CDR2 SYGVKD. The DNA of the CDR3 is TGTGCAACACGGGCTGTCGCGGATAGCAATCAGCCCCAGCATTTT. It yields the protein CATRAVADSNQPQHF.

V is TRBV4-2 and J is TRBJ1-4; D not resolved. V lost 5 bases, J lost 8 bases, and 12 bases lay in between. In germline, CDR1 is LGHNA, CDR2 YNFKEQ. The CDR3 consists of 13 residues. CDR3 amino acids: CASSFGIQEKLFF. In nucleotides, the CDR3 is TGTGCCAGCAGCTTCGGGATTCAAGAAAAACTGTTTTTT.

This clone was found once. The chain recombines TRBV2 with TRBJ2-5; TRBD1 agrees at 7 bases. The germline gives CDR1 SNHLY, CDR2 FYNNEI. The CDR3 runs 13 residues. Losses at the gene ends were 6 bases for V and 5 bases for J; bases not matched to a gene: 6. CDR3 protein: CASSRNRGETQYF. CDR3 nucleotide sequence: TGTGCCAGCAGCCGAAACAGGGGCGAGACCCAGTACTTC.

J is TRBJ2-2 and V is TRBV5-1, with unresolved D. Germline loops: CDR1 SGHRS, CDR2 YFSETQ. The CDR3 totals 13 residues. Trimming removed 3 bases at V and 2 bases at J, with 5 bases between. In DNA, the CDR3 is TGCGCCAGCAGCTGGAGAAACACCGGGGAGCTGTTTTTT. This translates into CASSWRNTGELFF.

The CDR3 nucleotides read TGTGCCAGCAGTTACCACGGACAGGGCGGCGAGACCCAGTACTTC. Protein sequence: CASSYHGQGGETQYF. The chain carries TRBV6-5 and TRBJ2-5, with 8 bases identical to TRBD1. This CDR3 has 15 amino acids. Trimming at V came to 2 bases and at J to 5 bases, leaving 7 bases not matched to a gene. The germline V gene encodes CDR1 MNHEY and CDR2 SVGAGI.

This chain links TRBV2 with TRBJ2-7; 8 bases are shared with TRBD2. The CDR3 has 14 amino acids. J gave up 9 bases and V 7 bases, and 14 bases lay outside the gene matches. Germline V gene data show CDR1 as SNHLY and CDR2 as FYNNEI. The chain's CDR3 is CASTEAGGIGGQYF. CDR3 sequence (DNA): TGTGCCAGCACCGAGGCGGGAGGAATCGGGGGGCAGTACTTC.

The chain links TRBV7-9 to TRBJ2-4; TRBD1 is a possible D gene (5 bases). The length of the CDR3 is 15 residues. Trimming removed 0 bases from V and 0 bases from J, with 6 bases in between. Germline CDR1 and CDR2: SEHNR and FQNEAQ (reference sequence). Here the CDR3 reads CASSLARVAKNIQYF. The CDR3 region has the DNA TGTGCCAGCAGCTTAGCCAGGGTAGCCAAAAACATTCAGTACTTC.

The rearrangement joins TRBV4-1 to TRBJ2-7; 16 bases map to TRBD2. Looked up from germline, CDR1 is MGHRA and CDR2 is YSYEKL. This CDR3 has 18 amino acids. J gave up 4 bases and V 2 bases, and 8 bases lay outside the gene matches. Here the CDR3 reads CASSQRGLAGGPTYEQYF. In DNA, the CDR3 is TGCGCCAGCAGCCAACGGGGACTAGCGGGAGGGCCGACGTACGAGCAGTACTTC.

This chain joins TRBV11-2 and TRBJ1-5, with 7 bases matching TRBD1. CDR1 is SGHAT and CDR2 is FQNNGV in the germline V gene. The CDR3 consists of 13 residues. V was clipped by 3 bases and J by 5 bases; unmatched bases: 1. CDR3 residues: CASSFQGDQPQHF. The CDR3 region has the DNA TGTGCCAGCAGCTTCCAGGGGGATCAGCCCCAGCATTTT. The whole variable domain, remainder taken from reference TRBV11-2 and TRBJ1-5, is EAGVAQSPRYKIIEKRQSVAFWCNPISGHATLYWYQQILGQGPKLLIQFQNNGVVDDSQLPKDRFSAERLKGVDSTLKIQPAKLEDSAVYLCASSFQGDQPQHFGDGTRLSIL.

The V gene is TRBV11-1, the J gene TRBJ2-7, with D possibly matching TRBD1 (6 bases). The CDR3 runs to 15 residues. V dropped 2 bases and J dropped 2 bases, with 13 bases sitting between them. In germline, CDR1 is SGHAT, CDR2 FQDESV (reference sequence). CDR3 amino acids: CASSLSDSQAYEQYF. In DNA, the CDR3 is TGTGCCAGCAGCTTATCGGACAGCCAAGCCTACGAGCAGTACTTC. Variable domain in full (rest from reference TRBV11-1 and TRBJ2-7): EAEVAQSPRYKITEKSQAVAFWCDPISGHATLYWYRQILGQGPELLVQFQDESVVDDSQLPKDRFSAERLKGVDSTLKIQPAELGDSAMYLCASSLSDSQAYEQYFGPGTRLTVT.

J is TRBJ2-7 and V is TRBV5-6; D unresolved. The CDR3 contains 13 residues. The V end was cut by 4 bases, the J end by 6 bases, with 14 bases between. CDR1 and CDR2 (germline): SGHDT, YYEEEE. CDR3 DNA: TGTGCCAGCAGCCGAGACACCGAATCCGAGCAGTACTTC. Encoded protein: CASSRDTESEQYF.

The V and J genes are TRBV28 and TRBJ2-1; 12 bases are shared with TRBD2. The CDR3 runs to 16 residues. In germline, CDR1 is MDHEN, CDR2 SYDVKM. V trimming: 6 bases; J trimming: 4 bases; junction bases outside the gene matches: 7. CDR3 bases: TGTGCCAGCAGGGATCAACTAGCGGGGGGTTACAATGAGCAGTTCTTC. Translated: CASRDQLAGGYNEQFF.

The rearrangement links TRBV27 to TRBJ2-1; a weak D match, TRBD1 (5 bases). The CDR3 consists of 14 residues. Germline lookup yields CDR1 MNHEY and CDR2 SMNVEV (reference sequence). V dropped 3 bases and J dropped 4 bases, with 10 bases sitting between them. CDR3 in DNA: TGTGCCAGCAGTTTTCGACAGATTTACAATGAGCAGTTCTTC. Amino acids: CASSFRQIYNEQFF.

J is TRBJ2-1 and V is TRBV19; perhaps TRBD2 as D (5 bases). The CDR3 has 12 amino acids. Germline CDR1 and CDR2: LNHDA and SQIVND (reference sequence). The ends were cut back, 4 bases at V and 10 bases at J, with 11 bases in the middle. The CDR3 sequence is CASSTGRGEQFF. The CDR3 DNA follows: TGTGCCAGTAGTACGGGCCGGGGAGAGCAGTTCTTC.